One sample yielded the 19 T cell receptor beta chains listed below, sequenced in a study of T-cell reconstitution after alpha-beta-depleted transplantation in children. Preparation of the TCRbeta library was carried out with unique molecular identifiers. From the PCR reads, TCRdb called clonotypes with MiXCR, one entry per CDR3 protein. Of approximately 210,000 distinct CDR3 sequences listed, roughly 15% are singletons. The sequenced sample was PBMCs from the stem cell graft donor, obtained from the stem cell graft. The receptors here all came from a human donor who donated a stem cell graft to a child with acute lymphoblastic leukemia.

The CDR3 DNA reads as TGTGCCAGCAGTCCTCAGGGGCGAGTTGGCGAGCAGTACTTC. It yields the protein CASSPQGRVGEQYF. The genes are TRBV11-2 and TRBJ2-7; a possible D gene is TRBD1 (6 bases). The germline V gene encodes CDR1 SGHAT and CDR2 FQNNGV. V shed 6 bases and J shed 6 bases, with 18 bases lying between them. This CDR3 has 14 amino acids.

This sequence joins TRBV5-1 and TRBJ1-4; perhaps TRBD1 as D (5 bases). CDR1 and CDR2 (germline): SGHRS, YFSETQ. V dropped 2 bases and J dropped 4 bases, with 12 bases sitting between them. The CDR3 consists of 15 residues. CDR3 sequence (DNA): TGCGCCAGCAGCTTAATGGGACGGAGTAATGAAAAACTGTTTTTT. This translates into CASSLMGRSNEKLFF.

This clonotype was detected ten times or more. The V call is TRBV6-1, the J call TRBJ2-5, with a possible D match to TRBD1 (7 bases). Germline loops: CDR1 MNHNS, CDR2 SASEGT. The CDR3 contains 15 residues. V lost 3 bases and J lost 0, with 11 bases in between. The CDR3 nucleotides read TGTGCCAGCAGTGACGCGGGACAGCACCAAGAGACCCAGTACTTC. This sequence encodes CASSDAGQHQETQYF.

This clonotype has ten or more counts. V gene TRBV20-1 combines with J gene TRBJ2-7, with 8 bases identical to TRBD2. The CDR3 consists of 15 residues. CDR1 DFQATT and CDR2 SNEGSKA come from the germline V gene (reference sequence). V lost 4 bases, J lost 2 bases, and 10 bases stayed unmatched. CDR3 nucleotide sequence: TGCAGTGCTATTCGCTTAGCGGGACCAACCTACGAGCAGTACTTC. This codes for CSAIRLAGPTYEQYF.

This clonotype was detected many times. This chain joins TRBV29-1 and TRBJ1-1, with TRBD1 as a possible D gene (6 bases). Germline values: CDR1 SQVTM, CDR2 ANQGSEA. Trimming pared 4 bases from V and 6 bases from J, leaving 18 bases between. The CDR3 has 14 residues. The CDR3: CSVGAGADGAEAFF. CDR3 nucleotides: TGCAGCGTTGGGGCAGGGGCGGATGGGGCTGAAGCTTTCTTT.

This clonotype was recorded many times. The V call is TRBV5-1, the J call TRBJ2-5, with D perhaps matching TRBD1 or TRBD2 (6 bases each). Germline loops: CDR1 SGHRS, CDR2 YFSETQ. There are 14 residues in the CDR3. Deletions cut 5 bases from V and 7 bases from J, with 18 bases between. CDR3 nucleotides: TGCGCCAGCAGAAAACAGGGAGGAGAGGGGACCCAGTACTTC. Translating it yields CASRKQGGEGTQYF.

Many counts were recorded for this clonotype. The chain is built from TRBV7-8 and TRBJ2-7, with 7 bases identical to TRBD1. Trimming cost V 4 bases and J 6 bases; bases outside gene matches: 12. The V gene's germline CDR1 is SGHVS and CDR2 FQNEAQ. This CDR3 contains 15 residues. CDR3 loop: CASSSLQGRGGEQYF. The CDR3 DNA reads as TGTGCCAGCAGCTCCCTACAGGGGCGAGGGGGCGAGCAGTACTTC. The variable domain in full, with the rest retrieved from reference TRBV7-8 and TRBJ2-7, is GAGVSQSPRYKVAKRGQDVALRCDPISGHVSLFWYQQALGQGPEFLTYFQNEAQLDKSGLPSDRFFAERPEGSVSTLKIQRTQQEDSAVYLCASSSLQGRGGEQYFGPGTRLTVT.

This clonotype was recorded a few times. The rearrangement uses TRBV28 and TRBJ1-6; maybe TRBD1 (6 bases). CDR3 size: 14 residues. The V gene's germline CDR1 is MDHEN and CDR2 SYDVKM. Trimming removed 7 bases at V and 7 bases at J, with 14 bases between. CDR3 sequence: CASTLTDRNSPLHF. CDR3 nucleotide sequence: TGTGCCAGCACCTTGACAGACAGGAATTCACCCCTCCACTTT. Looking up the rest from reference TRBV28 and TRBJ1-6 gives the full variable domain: DVKVTQSSRYLVKRTGEKVFLECVQDMDHENMFWYRQDPGLGLRLIYFSYDVKMKEKGDIPEGYSVSREKKERFSLILESASTNQTSMYLCASTLTDRNSPLHFGNGTRLTVT.

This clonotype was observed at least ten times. CDR3 nucleotide sequence: TGTGCCATCAGTACAGACAGGGGGGGCGAGACCCAGTACTTC. This translates into CAISTDRGGETQYF. The chain carries TRBV10-3 and TRBJ2-5, with TRBD1 identical over 9 bases. This CDR3 contains 14 residues. The germline CDR1 and CDR2 sequences are ENHRY and SYGVKD. The V gene end was trimmed by 5 bases and the J gene end by 5 bases; junction bases not matched to a gene: 6.

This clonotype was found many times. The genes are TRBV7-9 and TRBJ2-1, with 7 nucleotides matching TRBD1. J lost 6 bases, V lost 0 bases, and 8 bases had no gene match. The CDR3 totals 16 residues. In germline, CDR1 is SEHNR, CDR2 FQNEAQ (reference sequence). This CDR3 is CASSLAAGTDRNEQFF. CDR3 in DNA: TGTGCCAGCAGCTTAGCGGCCGGGACAGACCGCAATGAGCAGTTCTTC.

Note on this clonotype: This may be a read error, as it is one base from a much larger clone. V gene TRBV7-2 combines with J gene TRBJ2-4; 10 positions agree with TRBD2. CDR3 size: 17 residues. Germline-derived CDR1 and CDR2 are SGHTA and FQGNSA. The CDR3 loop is CASSSSSGSMVKNMQYF. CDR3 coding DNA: TGTGCCAGCAGCTCTTCTAGCGGGAGTATGGTCAAAAACATGCAGTACTTC.

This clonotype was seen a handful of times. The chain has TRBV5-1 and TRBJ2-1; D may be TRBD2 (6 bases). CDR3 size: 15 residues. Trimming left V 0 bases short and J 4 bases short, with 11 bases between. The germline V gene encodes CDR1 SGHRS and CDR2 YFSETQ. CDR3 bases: TGCGCCAGCAGCTTGGGGGACTTCTCATACAATGAGCAGTTCTTC. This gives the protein CASSLGDFSYNEQFF.

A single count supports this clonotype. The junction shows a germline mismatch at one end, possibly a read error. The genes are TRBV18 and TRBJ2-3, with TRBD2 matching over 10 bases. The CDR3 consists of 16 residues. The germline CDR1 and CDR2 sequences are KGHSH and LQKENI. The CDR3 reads CAGSPRVAGGSDTQYF. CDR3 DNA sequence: TGTGCCGGCTCACCACGGGTAGCGGGAGGATCAGATACGCAGTATTTT.

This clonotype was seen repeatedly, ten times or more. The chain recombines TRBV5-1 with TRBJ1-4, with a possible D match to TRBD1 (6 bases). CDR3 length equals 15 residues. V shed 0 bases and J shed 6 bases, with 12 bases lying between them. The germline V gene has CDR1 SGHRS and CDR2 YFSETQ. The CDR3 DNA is TGCGCCAGCAGCTTGGCGGGGGGCTCGGATGAAAAACTGTTTTTT. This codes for CASSLAGGSDEKLFF.

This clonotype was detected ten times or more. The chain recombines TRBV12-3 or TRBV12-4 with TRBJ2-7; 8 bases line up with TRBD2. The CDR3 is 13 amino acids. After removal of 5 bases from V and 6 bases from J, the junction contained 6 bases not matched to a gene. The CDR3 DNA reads TGTGCCAGCAGTGGGCTAGCGGGTGGCGAGCAGTACTTC. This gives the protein CASSGLAGGEQYF.

The CDR3 DNA sequence: TGCAGTGCCTCCAGCGGGTCCACTGAAGCTTTCTTT. The encoded protein is CSASSGSTEAFF. V gene TRBV20-1 combines with J gene TRBJ1-1; the D is unclear. The length of the CDR3 is 12 residues. The germline CDR1 and CDR2 sequences are DFQATT and SNEGSKA (reference sequence). Trimming cost V 6 bases and J 4 bases, with 12 bases left between them.

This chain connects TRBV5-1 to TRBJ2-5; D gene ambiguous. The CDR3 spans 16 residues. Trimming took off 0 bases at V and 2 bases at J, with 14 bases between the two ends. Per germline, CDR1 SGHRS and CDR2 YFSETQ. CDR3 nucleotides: TGCGCCAGCAGCTTGGCCAGTGTAGACGAACAAGAGACCCAGTACTTC. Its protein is CASSLASVDEQETQYF. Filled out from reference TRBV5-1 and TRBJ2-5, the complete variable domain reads KAGVTQTPRYLIKTRGQQVTLSCSPISGHRSVSWYQQTPGQGLQFLFEYFSETQRNKGNFPGRFSGRQFSNSRSEMNVSTLELGDSALYLCASSLASVDEQETQYFGPGTRLLVL.

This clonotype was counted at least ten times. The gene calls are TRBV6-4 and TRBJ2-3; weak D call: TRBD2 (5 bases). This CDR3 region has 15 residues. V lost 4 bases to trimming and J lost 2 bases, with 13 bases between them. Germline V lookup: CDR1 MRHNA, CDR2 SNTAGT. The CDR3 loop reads CASSVESGPTDTQYF. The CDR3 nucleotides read TGTGCCAGCAGTGTAGAAAGCGGACCCACAGATACGCAGTATTTT.

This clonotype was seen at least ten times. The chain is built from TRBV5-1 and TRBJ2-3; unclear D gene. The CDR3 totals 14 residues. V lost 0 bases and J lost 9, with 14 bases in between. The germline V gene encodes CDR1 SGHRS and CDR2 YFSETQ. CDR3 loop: CASSLGSGIETQYF. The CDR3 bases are TGCGCCAGCAGCTTGGGATCTGGAATTGAGACGCAGTATTTT.